This record looks at one T cell receptor beta chain sequence and its context. Its antigen is still unknown. The CDR3 extends over 15 amino acids. Germline-derived CDR1 and CDR2 are SGHDT and YYEEEE. V gave up 0 bases and J gave up 3 bases, with 13 bases separating them. At survey level, the immunoSEQ assay was run in its v3.0 version. Assay used: immunoSEQ multiplex PCR; TCRdb lists only in-frame clones, some missing. This sample yields around 30,000 clones, of which around 90% are seen a single time; 13% belongs to the top ten. These data belong to a study of long-term antiretroviral therapy in people with HIV. Study-level findings and limits: Repertoires looked antigen-experienced, with only a slight naive shift after ART. Before ART, certain clones expanded, and these dominated the repertoire at all time points. Blood in the study was drawn between the mid-2000s and the late 2010s, possibly under older ART regimens, which may be less effective than current ones.

Each specimen consisted of about 1-10 million cryopreserved PBMC prior to extraction of DNA. This receptor was taken from a man between 18 and 35 years old with HIV. The sequenced sample was unsorted PBMCs, obtained 1.1 years after starting antiretroviral therapy. V gene TRBV5-6 combines with J gene TRBJ2-7, with D possibly TRBD1 on 5 matching bases. DNA for the CDR3: TGTGCCAGCAGCTTGGTTCAGGGCTTTCGCTACGAGCAGTACTTC. As protein: CASSLVQGFRYEQYF. The full variable domain, completed using reference TRBV5-6 and TRBJ2-7, is DAGVTQSPTHLIKTRGQQVTLRCSPKSGHDTVSWYQQALGQGPQFIFQYYEEEERQRGNFPDRFSGHQFPNYSSELNVNALLLGDSALYLCASSLVQGFRYEQYFGPGTRLTVT.